A single sample is the source of the 23 T cell receptor beta chains below, sequenced in a study of T cells in women clearing cervical HPV infection. Libraries were prepared by immunoSEQ multiplex PCR; TCRdb keeps only in-frame clonotypes and omits some of them. The table for this sample gives fewer than 40,000 clones. What was sequenced was blood buffy coat. Receptor source: a woman aged 18 to 75 with a cervical HPV16 infection that either progressed to CIN3+ or cleared (not recorded which).

As regards this clone: The missing CDR3 end, 3 residues past where the read stops, is filled in from the germline J gene. The rearrangement uses TRBV7-2 and TRBJ2-1; D may be TRBD2 (5 bases). The germline V and J ends were trimmed by 2 bases and 6 bases, with 14 bases remaining between them. The CDR3 is made up of 15 amino acids. Germline-derived CDR1 and CDR2 are SGHTA and FQGNSA. Here the CDR3 reads CASSLRRVVGNEQFF. The CDR3 bases that were read are TGTGCCAGCAGCTTAAGGCGGGTAGTCGGCAATGAG.

Concerning this clone itself: The read terminates 3 residues ahead of where the CDR3 ends, so the germline J gene completes it. The V gene is TRBV5-8, the J gene TRBJ2-7; D not certain. The CDR3 spans 14 residues. V was clipped by 0 bases and J by 3 bases, with 10 bases between them. Germline values: CDR1 SGHTS, CDR2 YDEGEE. The CDR3 spells CASSLVPSNYEQYF. The sequenced CDR3 bases are TGTGCCAGCAGCTTGGTTCCATCCAACTACGAG.

To note about this clone: The read is 3 residues too short to cover the CDR3 end, so that end is filled in from the germline J gene. This sequence joins TRBV29-1 and TRBJ2-3, with D possibly being TRBD1 (5 bases). This CDR3 comprises 12 residues. The germline CDR1 and CDR2 sequences are SQVTM and ANQGSEA. CDR3 sequence reads: CSVQGNQETQYF. Partial CDR3 DNA: TGCAGCGTTCAGGGAAACCAAGAGACG.

As regards this clone: The DNA ends 3 residues before the CDR3 does, and the rest of the CDR3 is filled in from the germline J gene. The V gene is TRBV19, the J gene TRBJ1-2; 7 nucleotides line up with TRBD1. CDR3 length: 16 residues. Germline lookup yields CDR1 LNHDA and CDR2 SQIVND (reference sequence). CDR3 protein: CASIHRYRRGPYDYTF. CDR3 DNA (partial): TGTGCCAGTATCCATCGATACAGAAGGGGGCCCTACGAC. Based on the CDR3 plus reference TRBV19 and TRBJ1-2, the full variable domain is DGGITQSPKYLFRKEGQNVTLSCEQNLNHDAMYWYRQDPGQGLRLIYYSQIVNDFQKGDIAEGYSVSREKKESFPLTVTSAQKNPTAFYLCASIHRYRRGPYDYTFGSGTRLTVV.

On this clone itself: From the germline J gene comes the end of the CDR3, since the read stops 3 residues before it. This chain joins TRBV6-2 or TRBV6-3 and TRBJ2-4; TRBD1 matches 7 bases. Germline lookup yields CDR1 MNHEY and CDR2 SVGEGT. The CDR3 runs 14 residues. The DNA read from the CDR3 is TGTGCCAGCAGTCAGGGACAGCAGAACTATGGT. Protein product: CASSQGQQNYG. The full CDR3 sequence reads CASSQGQQNYGQYF.

Remarks on this clone: At one end the junction does not follow the germline gene, possibly because of a read error. CDR3: CASSQVVLAGRSYEQYF. The DNA read from the CDR3 is TGCGCCAGCAGCCAAGTTGTGTTGGCAGGCCGATCCTACGAG. V and J are TRBV4-2 and TRBJ2-7; no firm D call. The read is 3 residues too short to cover the CDR3 end, so that end is filled in from the germline J gene. The germline V gene encodes CDR1 LGHNA and CDR2 YNFKEQ. The CDR3 has 17 amino acids.

Points on this clone: The CDR3 end is not reached by the read, which stops 3 residues before it; the germline J gene fills it in. This chain joins TRBV19 and TRBJ2-1, with D perhaps TRBD2 (7 bases). V lost 1 base and J lost 8, with 9 bases in between. The CDR3 totals 13 residues. CDR1 is LNHDA and CDR2 is SQIVND in the germline V gene (reference sequence). CDR3 DNA, as far as it was read: TGTGCCAGTAGTATAGGGGGGGGCTATGAG. Protein product: CASSIGGGYE. The whole CDR3 protein is CASSIGGGYEQFF.

On this clone itself: The read gets to within 3 residues of the CDR3 end, and the germline J gene fills in the rest. V usage is TRBV6-2 or TRBV6-3 and J usage is TRBJ1-1; 7 nucleotides line up with TRBD1. Germline assignment: CDR1 MNHEY and CDR2 SVGEGT. J was trimmed by 0 bases and V by 4 bases; bases with no gene match: 5. The CDR3 has 15 amino acids. CDR3 DNA, as far as it was read: TGTGCCAGCAGTTTAATAGGGGGCATGAACACTGAA. Translation: CASSLIGGMNTE. The full CDR3 reads CASSLIGGMNTEAFF.

As for this clone: From the germline J gene comes the end of the CDR3, since the read stops 3 residues before it. This rearrangement joins TRBV5-1 to TRBJ1-1; weak D call: TRBD1 (5 bases). CDR3 length: 14 amino acids. V was cut by 0 bases and J by 5 bases, with 11 bases left in between. CDR1 SGHRS and CDR2 YFSETQ come from the germline V gene. CDR3 residues: CASSLVGARTEAFF. Incomplete CDR3 DNA: TGCGCCAGCAGCTTGGTAGGGGCCCGGACTGAA.

Regarding this clone: The CDR3 end falls 3 residues outside the read, so it is completed with the germline J gene. The chain carries TRBV10-3 and TRBJ1-2; 7 positions agree with TRBD1. Germline values: CDR1 ENHRY, CDR2 SYGVKD. CDR3 length equals 16 residues. Losses at the gene ends were 2 bases for V and 2 bases for J; bases not matched to a gene: 8. The sequenced CDR3 bases are TGTGCCATCAGTGAGGGTCGACAGGGTGGGAACTATGGC. Amino acid sequence: CAISEGRQGGNYG. In full, the CDR3 reads CAISEGRQGGNYGYTF.

A word on this clone: The CDR3 is cut off 3 residues early in the read; its end comes from the germline J gene. The chain employs TRBV10-3 and TRBJ1-2; the D gene is possibly TRBD1 (5 bases). V lost 7 bases to trimming and J lost 4 bases, with 13 bases between them. CDR1 is ENHRY and CDR2 is SYGVKD in the germline V gene. CDR3 length: 13 residues. CDR3 in amino acids: CAITRPGIYGYTF. Partial CDR3 DNA: TGTGCCATCACTCGGCCAGGGATCTATGGC.

To note about this clone: The read comes to an end 3 residues before the CDR3 does, leaving the germline J gene to fill in the end. The rearrangement uses TRBV15 and TRBJ2-5, with 7 bases aligning to TRBD1. After removal of 5 bases from V and 2 bases from J, the junction contained 8 bases not matched to a gene. Germline V gives CDR1 LNHNV, CDR2 YYDKDF (reference sequence). There are 15 residues in the CDR3. The CDR3 DNA, read in part, is TGTGCCACCAGCCGACCCGGGACAGCTCAAGAGACC. Protein: CATSRPGTAQET. The entire CDR3 protein reads CATSRPGTAQETQYF.

A note on this clone: The read ends 3 residues shy of where the CDR3 ends; the end is completed using the germline J gene. The chain joins TRBV15 to TRBJ2-2, with D perhaps being TRBD1 or TRBD2 (5 bases each). V was pared by 1 base and J by 3 bases, with 12 bases between. Germline loops: CDR1 LNHNV, CDR2 YYDKDF (reference sequence). CDR3 length equals 16 residues. CDR3 DNA, as far as it was read: TGTGCCACCAGCAGAGCTGAGGGGATAGACACCGGGGAG. It translates to CATSRAEGIDTGE. The complete CDR3 protein is CATSRAEGIDTGELFF. Filled out from reference TRBV15 and TRBJ2-2, the complete variable domain reads DAMVIQNPRYQVTQFGKPVTLSCSQTLNHNVMYWYQQKSSQAPKLLFHYYDKDFNNEADTPDNFQSRRPNTSFCFLDIRSPGLGDTAMYLCATSRAEGIDTGELFFGEGSRLTVL.

The CDR3: CASSLVLGPKSSGDSEQFF. The CDR3 DNA, read in part, is TGCGCCAGCAGCTTAGTATTGGGACCCAAATCCTCGGGGGATAGTGAG. The chain links TRBV5-1 to TRBJ2-1; D possibly corresponds to TRBD2 (6 bases). The CDR3 end lies 3 residues beyond the end of the read and is filled in from the germline J gene. Germline V gene data show CDR1 as SGHRS and CDR2 as YFSETQ. The CDR3 has 19 residues. V shed 2 bases and J shed 9 bases, with 30 bases lying between them.

Worth noting for this clone: The read gets to within 3 residues of the CDR3 end, and the germline J gene fills in the rest. The chain has TRBV29-1 and TRBJ1-3; a possible D gene is TRBD1 (5 bases). Trimming pared 5 bases from V and 3 bases from J, leaving 11 bases between. CDR1 is SQVTM and CDR2 is ANQGSEA in the germline V gene. This CDR3 contains 13 residues. The CDR3 reads CSVPGVGGNTIYF. The CDR3 bases that were read are TGCAGCGTTCCGGGGGTTGGTGGAAACACC.

Points on this clone: The read falls 3 residues short of the CDR3 end, and the missing part is taken from the germline J gene. V is TRBV7-2 and J is TRBJ1-1, with D tentatively TRBD1 (5 bases). The germline V gene encodes CDR1 SGHTA and CDR2 FQGNSA. The CDR3 is 14 residues long. The V gene lost 3 bases and the J gene lost 4 bases, with 12 bases spanning the gap. The CDR3 spells CASSFRQGATEAFF. The DNA read from the CDR3 is TGTGCCAGCAGCTTCCGTCAGGGAGCCACTGAA. Full variable domain (missing parts from reference TRBV7-2 and TRBJ1-1): GAGVSQSPSNKVTEKGKDVELRCDPISGHTALYWYRQSLGQGLEFLIYFQGNSAPDKSGLPSDRFSAERTGGSVSTLTIQRTQQEDSAVYLCASSFRQGATEAFFGQGTRLTVV.

Worth noting for this clone: The observed sequence ends 3 residues before the CDR3 terminus, with the missing tail filled in from the germline J gene. This chain uses TRBV10-3 with TRBJ2-4, with 7 bases identical to TRBD2. Germline loops: CDR1 ENHRY, CDR2 SYGVKD. There are 17 residues in the CDR3. V gave up 2 bases and J gave up 6 bases; unmatched junction bases: 13. The CDR3 bases that were read are TGTGCCATCAGTGAGGCATCATCCGGGACTACAACAAACATT. Translation: CAISEASSGTTTNI. Given in full, the CDR3 is CAISEASSGTTTNIQYF.

Worth noting for this clone: The read comes to an end 3 residues before the CDR3 does, leaving the germline J gene to fill in the end. This chain uses TRBV5-6 with TRBJ2-3, with D uncertain. V lost 0 bases, J lost 2 bases, and 7 bases lay in between. This CDR3 has 14 residues. CDR1 is SGHDT and CDR2 is YYEEEE in the germline V gene. The CDR3 is CASSLASFTDTQYF. The part of the CDR3 DNA that was read is TGTGCCAGCAGCTTGGCTTCCTTCACAGATACG. The full variable domain, completed using reference TRBV5-6 and TRBJ2-3, is DAGVTQSPTHLIKTRGQQVTLRCSPKSGHDTVSWYQQALGQGPQFIFQYYEEEERQRGNFPDRFSGHQFPNYSSELNVNALLLGDSALYLCASSLASFTDTQYFGPGTRLTVL.

Note on this clone: The read halts 3 residues ahead of the CDR3 end, with the missing end drawn from the germline J gene. This chain links TRBV6-2 or TRBV6-3 with TRBJ2-1; no definite D call. This CDR3 region has 16 residues. The V end lost 9 bases, the J end lost 5 bases, and 23 bases lay between the germline ends. Germline V gene lookup returns CDR1 MNHEY and CDR2 SVGEGT. The part of the CDR3 DNA that was read is TGTGCCAGTTCCTACCCCGCCGCCGCTGTCGACAATGAG. It yields the protein CASSYPAAAVDNE. The whole CDR3 sequence reads CASSYPAAAVDNEQFF.

As concerns this clone: The read comes to an end 3 residues before the CDR3 does, leaving the germline J gene to fill in the end. The V call is TRBV10-2, the J call TRBJ2-7, with TRBD1 as a possible D gene (7 bases). V was clipped by 2 bases and J by 6 bases, with 14 bases between them. CDR1 is WSHSY and CDR2 is SAAADI in the germline V gene. CDR3 length: 14 amino acids. The CDR3 loop reads CASSEGGTVGEQYF. The DNA read from the CDR3 is TGCGCCAGCAGTGAGGGGGGGACAGTAGGCGAG.

As to this clone: Read coverage stops 3 residues before the CDR3 terminus; the germline J gene supplies the remainder. V usage is TRBV19 and J usage is TRBJ2-3; maybe TRBD2 (6 bases). Trimming pared 4 bases from V and 2 bases from J, leaving 16 bases between. Germline values: CDR1 LNHDA, CDR2 SQIVND (reference sequence). The CDR3 has 16 amino acids. Partial CDR3 DNA: TGTGCCAGTAGTAGATCGGCGGGGCGCCCCACAGATACG. It yields the protein CASSRSAGRPTDT. The entire CDR3 protein reads CASSRSAGRPTDTQYF.

Concerning this clone: The CDR3 end falls 3 residues outside the read, so it is completed with the germline J gene. The chain is built from TRBV18 and TRBJ1-4; no definite D call. Trimming took 3 bases from V and 8 from J, leaving 10 bases between them. This CDR3 has 13 residues. Germline V gene lookup returns CDR1 KGHSH and CDR2 LQKENI. CDR3 DNA, as far as it was read: TGTGCCAGCTCACCCGGACTTGAGGAAAAA. Its translation is CASSPGLEEK. From start to end, the CDR3 is CASSPGLEEKLFF. The whole variable domain, filled in from reference TRBV18 and TRBJ1-4, reads NAGVMQNPRHLVRRRGQEARLRCSPMKGHSHVYWYRQLPEEGLKFMVYLQKENIIDESGMPKERFSAEFPKEGPSILRIQQVVRGDSAAYFCASSPGLEEKLFFGSGTQLSVL.

Turning to this clone: The DNA ends 3 residues before the CDR3 does, and the rest of the CDR3 is filled in from the germline J gene. The chain links TRBV5-5 to TRBJ2-1; 10 positions agree with TRBD1. From germline, CDR1 is SGHKS and CDR2 YYEKEE (reference sequence). The CDR3 consists of 15 residues. Trimming cost V 3 bases and J 4 bases; bases outside gene matches: 4. The CDR3 loop is CASSSGTGVYNEQFF. CDR3 bases read: TGTGCCAGCAGCTCAGGGACAGGGGTTTACAATGAG.